Listed here are 31 T cell receptor beta chains from one sample, sequenced in a study of CD8+ T cells in alopecia areata. Extraction of RNA preceded its reverse transcription into cDNA, which served as the sequencing template. Here immunoSEQ multiplex PCR was the method, and the copy in TCRdb shows in-frame clones only, minus some. The repertoire holds 120,000 to 150,000 clones, with more than 45% as singletons. The specimen sequenced was CD4+ T cells sorted from blood. These receptors were taken from a human donor with alopecia areata.

This chain connects TRBV25-1 to TRBJ2-7; 8 positions agree with TRBD2. Germline assignment: CDR1 MGHDK and CDR2 SYGVNS. With V trimmed by 5 bases and J by 1 base, 7 bases remained unmatched. This CDR3 is built from 15 residues. The CDR3 reads CASSKSGSASYEQYF. CDR3 DNA: TGTGCCAGCAGTAAAAGCGGGAGTGCTTCCTACGAGCAGTACTTC.

This chain links TRBV29-1 with TRBJ2-7; 9 nucleotides align to TRBD2. J was trimmed by 3 bases and V by 7 bases; bases with no gene match: 4. Per the germline V gene, CDR1 is SQVTM and CDR2 is ANQGSEA. This CDR3 region has 12 residues. The CDR3 nucleotides are TGCAGCGGCACTAGCGGGCGCTACGAGCAGTACTTC. Amino acids: CSGTSGRYEQYF.

The CDR3 sequence: CASSESRNTIYF. CDR3 DNA: TGTGCCAGCAGTGAAAGTCGCAACACCATATATTTT. This chain links TRBV2 with TRBJ1-3; D uncertain. Trimming removed 2 bases at V and 7 bases at J, with 6 bases between. CDR1 and CDR2 (germline): SNHLY, FYNNEI. CDR3 size: 12 residues.

J is TRBJ1-5 and V is TRBV5-6; D call uncertain. The CDR3 runs to 14 residues. Between the trimmed V and J ends, which lost 1 base and 9 bases, there was a span of 14 bases. Germline V gene sequence: CDR1 SGHDT, CDR2 YYEEEE. CDR3 nucleotides: TGTGCCAGCAGCTTGTTAGGCCAAGGCTGGCCCCAGCATTTT. Its protein is CASSLLGQGWPQHF.

With respect to this clone: At one of its ends the junction is not consistent with the germline gene, which may arise from a read error. This chain connects TRBV6-6 to TRBJ2-5, with D possibly called TRBD1 or TRBD2 (5 bases each). Germline CDR1 is MNHNY and CDR2 is SVGAGI (reference sequence). The CDR3 is 16 amino acids. The CDR3 sequence is CASRYSPGAGQETQYF. The CDR3, as DNA: TGTGCCAGCAGGTACTCCCCCGGGGCCGGCCAAGAGACCCAGTACTTC.

J is TRBJ2-7 and V is TRBV7-2; 10 positions agree with TRBD2. Germline CDR1 is SGHTA and CDR2 is FQGNSA. J lost 4 bases, V lost 3 bases, and 6 bases had no gene match. The CDR3 contains 15 residues. The CDR3 is CASSFVGTSEYEQYF. The DNA of the CDR3 is TGTGCCAGCAGCTTTGTCGGGACTAGCGAATACGAGCAGTACTTC.

This clone turned up a few times. The rearrangement joins TRBV14 to TRBJ2-7; 9 bases map to TRBD2. This CDR3 region has 14 residues. After removal of 2 bases from V and 2 bases from J, the junction contained 1 base not matched to a gene. In germline, CDR1 is SGHDN, CDR2 FVKESK. The CDR3 sequence is CASSQLAGPYEQYF. The CDR3 nucleotides read TGTGCCAGCAGCCAACTAGCGGGACCCTACGAGCAGTACTTC.

This clone was observed a single time. This chain joins TRBV27 and TRBJ2-3; no reliable D call. Trimming took 4 bases from V and 2 from J, leaving 4 bases between them. The V gene's germline CDR1 is MNHEY and CDR2 SMNVEV (reference sequence). The CDR3 spans 12 residues. CDR3: CASSSHTDTQYF. The CDR3 bases are TGTGCCAGCAGTTCCCACACAGATACGCAGTATTTT.

The rearrangement links TRBV27 to TRBJ1-2; maybe TRBD1 (5 bases). Trimming removed 4 bases at V and 0 bases at J, with 9 bases between. The CDR3 covers 14 residues. Germline V CDR1 and CDR2: MNHEY, SMNVEV (reference sequence). In DNA, the CDR3 is TGTGCCAGCAGTTCTAGGACAACTAACTATGGCTACACCTTC. It translates to CASSSRTTNYGYTF.

This clone occurred once. The gene calls are TRBV2 and TRBJ2-7; TRBD2 might be the D (6 bases). The CDR3 is made up of 12 amino acids. Per germline, CDR1 SNHLY and CDR2 FYNNEI. V was cut by 6 bases and J by 7 bases, with 13 bases left in between. This chain's CDR3 is CASRPTRLEQYF. In DNA, the CDR3 is TGTGCCAGCAGACCGACTAGATTAGAGCAGTACTTC.

This clone was seen a few times. The chain uses TRBV5-1 and TRBJ1-2; D unclear. V was pared by 4 bases and J by 2 bases, with 9 bases between. The CDR3 totals 13 residues. Per the germline V gene, CDR1 is SGHRS and CDR2 is YFSETQ. The CDR3 sequence is CASSQTENYGYTF. CDR3 in DNA: TGCGCCAGCAGCCAAACAGAGAACTATGGCTACACCTTC.

This clone was detected only a few times. The rearrangement links TRBV27 to TRBJ2-7, with 10 bases aligning to TRBD1. Germline assignment: CDR1 MNHEY and CDR2 SMNVEV (reference sequence). The CDR3 has 14 amino acids. Trimming removed 8 bases from V and 6 bases from J; junction bases left unmatched: 10. The CDR3 nucleotides are TGTGCCAGCGGACTAGGGACAGGGGTTTTCGAGCAGTACTTC. Its protein is CASGLGTGVFEQYF.

The table lists this clone with a few counts. The rearrangement uses TRBV29-1 and TRBJ1-2; TRBD1 might be the D (6 bases). The germline CDR1 and CDR2 sequences are SQVTM and ANQGSEA. V lost 6 bases and J 4 bases, leaving 15 bases between the germline ends. The CDR3 runs to 13 residues. Here the CDR3 DNA reads TGCAGCGTGGTAGAGGGACAAGTCTATGGCTACACCTTC. Protein product: CSVVEGQVYGYTF. Drawing the rest from reference TRBV29-1 and TRBJ1-2, the complete variable domain is SAVISQKPSRDICQRGTSLTIQCQVDSQVTMMFWYRQQPGQSLTLIATANQGSEATYESGFVIDKFPISRPNLTFSTLTVSNMSPEDSSIYLCSVVEGQVYGYTFGSGTRLTVV.

The chain has TRBV30 and TRBJ2-7; tentatively, D is TRBD1 or TRBD2 (5 bases each). Trimming pared 1 base from V and 6 bases from J, leaving 16 bases between. The CDR3 loop spans 14 amino acids. From germline, CDR1 is GTSNPN and CDR2 SVGIG (reference sequence). CDR3 sequence: CAWSGPGPGSEQYF. The CDR3 DNA reads TGTGCCTGGAGTGGACCCGGTCCAGGGAGCGAGCAGTACTTC.

This chain uses TRBV27 with TRBJ2-3, with D hard to call. There are 12 residues in the CDR3. Trimming stripped 5 bases from V and 4 bases from J, with 7 bases between. CDR1 is MNHEY, CDR2 SMNVEV, per germline (reference sequence). The CDR3 nucleotides are TGTGCCAGCAGTCAAACCTCAGATACGCAGTATTTT. Its translation is CASSQTSDTQYF.

V gene TRBV18 combines with J gene TRBJ2-4, with D uncertain. Germline CDR1 is KGHSH and CDR2 is LQKENI. Trimming took off 2 bases at V and 8 bases at J, with 19 bases between the two ends. The CDR3 is made up of 16 amino acids. Written as DNA, the CDR3 is TGTGCCAGCTCACCAATTGTTAGGGCGAGAACTGACATTCAGTACTTC. This translates into CASSPIVRARTDIQYF.

This chain joins TRBV5-1 and TRBJ1-2; D gene unclear. In germline, CDR1 is SGHRS, CDR2 YFSETQ. The CDR3 totals 14 residues. The ends were cut back, 1 base at V and 3 bases at J, with 10 bases in the middle. The CDR3 sequence is CASSLTARDYGYTF. The CDR3 nucleotides are TGCGCCAGCAGCTTGACCGCCAGAGACTATGGCTACACCTTC. Full variable domain (rest looked up from reference TRBV5-1 and TRBJ1-2): KAGVTQTPRYLIKTRGQQVTLSCSPISGHRSVSWYQQTPGQGLQFLFEYFSETQRNKGNFPGRFSGRQFSNSRSEMNVSTLELGDSALYLCASSLTARDYGYTFGSGTRLTVV.

This rearrangement joins TRBV4-2 to TRBJ2-1; 10 nucleotides line up with TRBD2. The J segment lost 2 bases and the V segment lost 0 bases, leaving 4 bases of the junction unmatched. The CDR3 runs to 17 residues. CDR1 and CDR2 from the germline V gene are LGHNA and YNFKEQ. Here the CDR3 reads CASSQDGLAAAYNEQFF. The CDR3 DNA is TGTGCCAGCAGCCAAGACGGACTAGCGGCAGCCTACAATGAGCAGTTCTTC.

The rearrangement links TRBV29-1 to TRBJ1-2; no clear D. Germline CDR1 reads SQVTM; CDR2 reads ANQGSEA. Between the trimmed V and J ends, which lost 8 bases and 8 bases, there was a span of 18 bases. This CDR3 is 12 amino acids long. The CDR3, as DNA: TGCAGCCTCGAGGCGGGTACTGCCGGCTACACCTTC. This encodes CSLEAGTAGYTF.

The J gene is TRBJ2-7, the V gene TRBV5-1, with 11 bases aligning to TRBD1. Trimming at V came to 4 bases and at J to 3 bases, leaving 6 bases not matched to a gene. Germline V lookup: CDR1 SGHRS, CDR2 YFSETQ. The CDR3 length is 15 residues. The CDR3 protein is CASSIDGTGGYEQYF. Written as DNA, the CDR3 is TGCGCCAGCAGCATAGACGGGACAGGGGGCTACGAGCAGTACTTC.

This clone was detected only once. The chain recombines TRBV13 with TRBJ2-5; tentatively, D is TRBD1 or TRBD2 (5 bases each). The CDR3 sequence is 14 residues long. Trimming cost V 2 bases and J 7 bases, with 14 bases left between them. The germline gives CDR1 PRHDT, CDR2 FYEKMQ (reference sequence). The CDR3 protein is CASSLRQGVGTQYF. CDR3 bases: TGTGCCAGCAGCTTACGGCAGGGAGTGGGGACCCAGTACTTC.

The V gene is TRBV29-1, the J gene TRBJ1-2; D unresolved. With 0 bases removed from V and 2 bases from J, the gap between germline ends came to 10 bases. This CDR3 has 14 residues. The V gene's germline CDR1 is SQVTM and CDR2 ANQGSEA. The CDR3 is CSVEDASKNYGYTF. In DNA form, the CDR3 reads TGCAGCGTTGAAGATGCCTCTAAGAACTATGGCTACACCTTC.

The chain joins TRBV5-4 to TRBJ2-5, with unresolved D. Germline CDR1 SGHNT, CDR2 YYREEE (reference sequence). V lost 7 bases, J lost 6 bases, and 16 bases lay in between. There are 13 residues in the CDR3. The CDR3 loop reads CASRRESTKTQYF. The CDR3 nucleotides are TGTGCCAGCCGAAGAGAGAGTACGAAGACCCAGTACTTC.

Concerning this clone: Additional DNA sequences in this sample encode the identical CDR3. V usage is TRBV4-1 and J usage is TRBJ2-5; D remains unclear. CDR1 and CDR2 (germline): MGHRA, YSYEKL. This CDR3 region has 13 residues. Trimming shortened V by 1 base and J by 5 bases, and 8 bases separated the two germline ends. CDR3 residues: CASSQVLPETQYF. For the CDR3, the DNA is TGCGCCAGCAGCCAAGTCTTGCCGGAGACCCAGTACTTC.

The rearrangement links TRBV6-5 to TRBJ2-7; 7 bases match TRBD1. The CDR3 consists of 13 residues. Germline CDR1 MNHEY, CDR2 SVGAGI. The V gene end was trimmed by 5 bases and the J gene end by 3 bases; junction bases not matched to a gene: 4. As DNA, the CDR3 is TGTGCCAGCAGTAGAGGGACAGACTACGAGCAGTACTTC. Its protein product is CASSRGTDYEQYF.

The chain carries TRBV18 and TRBJ1-5, with 11 bases that match TRBD1. This CDR3 has 15 amino acids. With V trimmed by 6 bases and J by 6 bases, 7 bases remained unmatched. Germline CDR1 KGHSH, CDR2 LQKENI. The CDR3 here is CASSRPGQGVQPQHF. CDR3 DNA: TGTGCCAGCTCGCGACCGGGACAGGGGGTTCAGCCCCAGCATTTT.

This clone came up once. This CDR3 is CASSPKLVGVEQYF. In nucleotides, the CDR3 is TGTGCCAGCAGCCCCAAGTTAGTTGGGGTCGAGCAGTACTTC. The chain is built from TRBV11-3 and TRBJ2-7, with unresolved D. Germline assignment: CDR1 SGHNT and CDR2 YENEEA. The V and J ends lost 5 bases and 6 bases respectively, with 17 bases between them. The CDR3 has 14 amino acids.

The chain employs TRBV29-1 and TRBJ1-2; 9 nucleotides agree with TRBD1. Per germline, CDR1 SQVTM and CDR2 ANQGSEA. The CDR3 is made up of 12 amino acids. Trimming at V came to 7 bases and at J to 5 bases, leaving 5 bases not matched to a gene. The CDR3: CSGRDRDYGYTF. CDR3 DNA sequence: TGCAGCGGTCGGGACAGGGATTATGGCTACACCTTC.

The V and J genes are TRBV6-5 and TRBJ2-7; 10 bases map to TRBD1. With V trimmed by 1 base and J by 9 bases, 12 bases remained unmatched. Germline V lookup: CDR1 MNHEY, CDR2 SVGAGI. The CDR3 loop spans 16 amino acids. This CDR3 reads CASSYLTPGQGNGQYF. CDR3 nucleotide sequence: TGTGCCAGCAGTTACTTGACGCCGGGACAGGGGAATGGGCAGTACTTC.

The chain carries TRBV25-1 and TRBJ2-5; no clear D. CDR3 length: 15 amino acids. Germline V gene lookup returns CDR1 MGHDK and CDR2 SYGVNS. Trimming took off 4 bases at V and 0 bases at J, with 12 bases between the two ends. CDR3 sequence reads: CASSGAAWYQETQYF. The CDR3 coding sequence is TGTGCCAGCAGTGGCGCCGCGTGGTACCAAGAGACCCAGTACTTC.

The chain couples TRBV5-1 to TRBJ2-7; 11 bases agree with TRBD2. Germline V gene data show CDR1 as SGHRS and CDR2 as YFSETQ. V shed 2 bases, J shed 5 bases, and the junction held 6 bases outside the gene matches. CDR3 length equals 15 residues. The CDR3 here is CASSLTSGSIHEQYF. CDR3 nucleotides: TGCGCCAGCAGCTTAACTAGCGGGAGTATCCACGAGCAGTACTTC. Full variable domain (missing parts from reference TRBV5-1 and TRBJ2-7): KAGVTQTPRYLIKTRGQQVTLSCSPISGHRSVSWYQQTPGQGLQFLFEYFSETQRNKGNFPGRFSGRQFSNSRSEMNVSTLELGDSALYLCASSLTSGSIHEQYFGPGTRLTVT.